The 24 T cell receptor beta chains below all came from one sample that was sequenced in a study of shared clonotypes between healthy human individuals. Profiled with immunoSEQ multiplex PCR; TCRdb holds only in-frame clones, not every one. The profile shows about a million clones, more than 65% of them singletons. Material: memory CD4+ T cells sorted from blood. Documented subset: CD45RA-negative fraction. These receptors all come from a man younger than 35 in good health.

Here the CDR3 reads CASSAAGTKQEQYF. The DNA for the CDR3 is TGTGCCAGCAGCGCGGCCGGGACTAAGCAAGAGCAGTACTTC. The chain is built from TRBV11-2 and TRBJ2-7; 7 bases are shared with TRBD2. The CDR3 has 14 amino acids. The germline gives CDR1 SGHAT, CDR2 FQNNGV. The ends lost 5 bases at V and 7 bases at J; junction bases unmatched: 11.

This clone was detected once. The chain combines TRBV5-8 with TRBJ2-7, with D maybe TRBD2 (5 bases). This CDR3 contains 13 residues. V was clipped by 2 bases and J by 3 bases, with 9 bases between them. Per the germline V gene, CDR1 is SGHTS and CDR2 is YDEGEE. The CDR3 sequence is CASSFPGFYEQYF. The CDR3 DNA reads as TGTGCCAGCAGCTTTCCGGGATTCTACGAGCAGTACTTC.

This clone was recorded at least ten times. Other DNA variants within this sample encode the same CDR3. The chain employs TRBV15 and TRBJ1-1; no clear D. The CDR3 contains 13 residues. Germline CDR1 and CDR2: LNHNV and YYDKDF (reference sequence). Trimming pared 3 bases from V and 0 bases from J, leaving 5 bases between. The CDR3 region is CATSSIMNTEAFF. The CDR3 DNA is TGTGCCACCAGCAGCATAATGAACACTGAAGCTTTCTTT.

The chain links TRBV2 to TRBJ1-1, with 7 positions matching TRBD1. The germline gives CDR1 SNHLY, CDR2 FYNNEI. V was clipped by 7 bases and J by 0 bases; unmatched bases: 8. The CDR3 has 15 residues. The CDR3 loop is CASNRDSGMNTEAFF. The CDR3 DNA follows: TGTGCCAGCAATCGGGACAGCGGTATGAACACTGAAGCTTTCTTT.

About this clone: Other nucleotide sequences in the sample specify the same CDR3. The chain recombines TRBV6-5 with TRBJ2-5; D possibly matches TRBD1 or TRBD2 (6 bases each). CDR3 size: 13 residues. In germline, CDR1 is MNHEY, CDR2 SVGAGI. V was cut by 6 bases and J by 5 bases, with 13 bases left in between. This CDR3 is CASRPGARETQYF. The CDR3 nucleotides read TGTGCCAGCAGGCCGGGGGCGCGGGAGACCCAGTACTTC.

This clone came up a few times. Other DNA sequences from this sample encode an identical CDR3 as well. The gene calls are TRBV13 and TRBJ1-2; unclear D gene. Trimming removed 3 bases from V and 4 bases from J, with 6 bases in between. Germline CDR1 PRHDT, CDR2 FYEKMQ (reference sequence). This CDR3 is built from 12 residues. The CDR3 protein is CASSLPLYGYTF. DNA of the CDR3: TGTGCCAGCAGCTTGCCCCTCTATGGCTACACCTTC.

The rearrangement uses TRBV5-5 and TRBJ1-1; D possibly corresponds to TRBD1 (5 bases). Per the germline V gene, CDR1 is SGHKS and CDR2 is YYEKEE (reference sequence). V was clipped by 4 bases and J by 3 bases, with 19 bases between them. This CDR3 is built from 16 residues. The chain's CDR3 is CASSPGGLGKDTEAFF. The DNA of the CDR3 is TGTGCCAGCAGCCCGGGGGGATTGGGTAAGGACACTGAAGCTTTCTTT.

The chain is built from TRBV9 and TRBJ2-2, with 11 bases that match TRBD1. Germline V gene data show CDR1 as SGDLS and CDR2 as YYNGEE. The trim removed 4 bases at V and 7 bases at J, leaving 9 bases unmatched. The CDR3 totals 16 residues. This CDR3 reads CASSLSDRGRIGELFF. The CDR3 bases are TGTGCCAGCAGCCTATCGGACAGGGGGCGAATCGGGGAGCTGTTTTTT.

The chain uses TRBV5-1 and TRBJ1-5; TRBD1 might be the D (5 bases). The germline gives CDR1 SGHRS, CDR2 YFSETQ. This CDR3 spans 16 amino acids. V lost 0 bases and J 2 bases, leaving 12 bases between the germline ends. CDR3 amino acids: CASSLAMGDGNQPQHF. The CDR3 nucleotides read TGCGCCAGCAGCTTGGCCATGGGGGATGGCAATCAGCCCCAGCATTTT.

The rearrangement links TRBV27 to TRBJ2-2; 11 positions agree with TRBD2. Germline V gives CDR1 MNHEY, CDR2 SMNVEV (reference sequence). With V trimmed by 3 bases and J by 7 bases, 7 bases remained unmatched. This CDR3 spans 16 amino acids. The CDR3 nucleotides are TGTGCCAGCAGTTTTTTACTAGCGGGAGATGGCGGGGAGCTGTTTTTT. This codes for CASSFLLAGDGGELFF.

Many counts were recorded for this clone. The chain recombines TRBV6-1 with TRBJ1-5; 7 bases agree with TRBD1. V lost 10 bases and J lost 3; bases outside the gene matches: 6. This CDR3 contains 13 residues. From germline, CDR1 is MNHNS and CDR2 SASEGT. The CDR3 DNA is TGTGCCACCGAGGGACAGCCCAATCAGCCCCAGCATTTT. It codes for CATEGQPNQPQHF.

This clone has just one count. V usage is TRBV7-3 and J usage is TRBJ2-3; a possible D gene is TRBD1 (6 bases). The CDR3 contains 15 residues. CDR1 is SGHTA and CDR2 is FQGTGA in the germline V gene. Trimming stripped 4 bases from V and 2 bases from J, with 13 bases between. The CDR3 nucleotides read TGTGCCAGCAGCTCAGACAGGTCCTTCACAGATACGCAGTATTTT. Translating it yields CASSSDRSFTDTQYF.

This clone was detected a few times. The CDR3 loop reads CASSLLKLAGVADTQYF. As DNA, the CDR3 is TGTGCCAGCAGCCTCCTAAAACTAGCGGGGGTAGCAGATACGCAGTATTTT. V gene TRBV7-3 combines with J gene TRBJ2-3; 11 bases match TRBD2. The germline V gene encodes CDR1 SGHTA and CDR2 FQGTGA. The V segment lost 5 bases and the J segment 4 bases; nucleotides outside the gene matches: 11. The CDR3 extends over 17 amino acids.

The chain employs TRBV4-3 and TRBJ2-7, with TRBD2 matching 10 bases. The ends lost 4 bases at V and 3 bases at J; junction bases unmatched: 6. Germline V gene data show CDR1 as LGHNA and CDR2 as YSLEER. The CDR3 extends over 15 amino acids. The CDR3 DNA follows: TGCGCCAGCAGCCGACGGTCTAGCGGGAGCTACGAGCAGTACTTC. Translation: CASSRRSSGSYEQYF.

Only one count was recorded for this clone. Other DNA sequences within the sample encode an identical CDR3. The chain combines TRBV9 with TRBJ2-1, with 13 bases matching TRBD2. V lost 3 bases, J lost 6 bases, and 3 bases stayed unmatched. This CDR3 has 15 residues. Per the germline V gene, CDR1 is SGDLS and CDR2 is YYNGEE. As DNA, the CDR3 is TGTGCCAGCAGCGGGACTAGCGGGGGCTTCAATGAGCAGTTCTTC. Translated, it gives CASSGTSGGFNEQFF. Complete variable domain (other parts from reference TRBV9 and TRBJ2-1): DSGVTQTPKHLITATGQRVTLRCSPRSGDLSVYWYQQSLDQGLQFLIQYYNGEERAKGNILERFSAQQFPDLHSELNLSSLELGDSALYFCASSGTSGGFNEQFFGPGTRLTVL.

A note on this clone: A much larger clone lies a single base off, so this may be a read error. Other DNA sequences in the same sample also yield this CDR3. This chain joins TRBV9 and TRBJ2-3; D not resolved. V was shortened by 3 bases and J by 0 bases, with 5 bases between the two germline ends. From germline, CDR1 is SGDLS and CDR2 YYNGEE. The CDR3 covers 13 residues. The CDR3 region has the DNA TGTGCCAGCAGCGGAGACAGCACAGATACGCAGTATTTT. This gives the protein CASSGDSTDTQYF.

This clone showed up many times. The genes are TRBV5-1 and TRBJ2-3; 7 bases are shared with TRBD2. Germline assignment: CDR1 SGHRS and CDR2 YFSETQ. The junction had 11 bases not matched to a gene; V was cut back by 4 bases and J by 3 bases. This CDR3 region has 16 residues. In DNA, the CDR3 is TGCGCCAGCAGCGCCCGCCCTAGCGGTGGGACAGATACGCAGTATTTT. It translates to CASSARPSGGTDTQYF.

V is TRBV28 and J is TRBJ1-1; 9 nucleotides line up with TRBD1. V dropped 2 bases and J dropped 3; count of bases not matched to a gene: 10. CDR3 size: 17 residues. Germline loops: CDR1 MDHEN, CDR2 SYDVKM. This CDR3 reads CASSLGGTGSYYTEAFF. Written as DNA, the CDR3 is TGTGCCAGCAGTTTAGGGGGGACAGGGAGTTACTACACTGAAGCTTTCTTT.

V gene TRBV11-2 combines with J gene TRBJ1-3; 7 bases are shared with TRBD1. Trimming cost V 5 bases and J 0 bases; bases outside gene matches: 4. This CDR3 comprises 15 residues. The germline gives CDR1 SGHAT, CDR2 FQNNGV. For the CDR3, the DNA is TGTGCCAGCAGCCTAGGGACAGACTCTGGAAACACCATATATTTT. This sequence encodes CASSLGTDSGNTIYF.

This clone occurred a few times. This chain uses TRBV19 with TRBJ1-1; 8 positions match TRBD1. The V and J ends lost 4 bases and 4 bases, in that order; junction bases with no gene match: 8. This CDR3 is 15 amino acids long. The germline CDR1 and CDR2 sequences are LNHDA and SQIVND (reference sequence). The CDR3, as DNA: TGTGCCAGTAGTAGGTGGGGACAGGCGGGCACTGAAGCTTTCTTT. Translating it yields CASSRWGQAGTEAFF.

V is TRBV4-1 and J is TRBJ1-2; D is ambiguous. The CDR3 spans 14 residues. Germline V CDR1 and CDR2: MGHRA, YSYEKL. Trimming shortened V by 5 bases and J by 2 bases, and 12 bases separated the two germline ends. The CDR3 spells CASSSLDGNYGYTF. The DNA for the CDR3 is TGCGCCAGCAGCTCACTCGACGGGAACTATGGCTACACCTTC.

The CDR3 DNA is TGTGCCAGTAGTAGCGGGGGGACTTCCTACGAGCAGTACTTC. The encoded protein is CASSSGGTSYEQYF. The V call is TRBV19, the J call TRBJ2-7; 8 bases match TRBD2. The germline V gene encodes CDR1 LNHDA and CDR2 SQIVND (reference sequence). The CDR3 has 14 amino acids. The V segment lost 4 bases and the J segment 1 base; nucleotides outside the gene matches: 3.

This chain connects TRBV9 to TRBJ2-5, with 9 bases lining up with TRBD1. The CDR3 is 14 residues long. Germline V gene sequence: CDR1 SGDLS, CDR2 YYNGEE. Trimming cost V 5 bases and J 6 bases; bases outside gene matches: 8. This CDR3 is CASSRGQGTKTQYF. The DNA for the CDR3 is TGTGCCAGCAGTAGGGGACAGGGAACGAAGACCCAGTACTTC.

The chain carries TRBV2 and TRBJ2-7, with 11 bases fitting TRBD1. Germline V gene lookup returns CDR1 SNHLY and CDR2 FYNNEI. The length of the CDR3 is 16 residues. The junction had 10 bases not matched to a gene; V was cut back by 4 bases and J by 5 bases. The CDR3 is CASSARRDRGRNEQYF. The CDR3, as DNA: TGTGCCAGCAGTGCCCGCAGGGACAGGGGGAGGAACGAGCAGTACTTC.